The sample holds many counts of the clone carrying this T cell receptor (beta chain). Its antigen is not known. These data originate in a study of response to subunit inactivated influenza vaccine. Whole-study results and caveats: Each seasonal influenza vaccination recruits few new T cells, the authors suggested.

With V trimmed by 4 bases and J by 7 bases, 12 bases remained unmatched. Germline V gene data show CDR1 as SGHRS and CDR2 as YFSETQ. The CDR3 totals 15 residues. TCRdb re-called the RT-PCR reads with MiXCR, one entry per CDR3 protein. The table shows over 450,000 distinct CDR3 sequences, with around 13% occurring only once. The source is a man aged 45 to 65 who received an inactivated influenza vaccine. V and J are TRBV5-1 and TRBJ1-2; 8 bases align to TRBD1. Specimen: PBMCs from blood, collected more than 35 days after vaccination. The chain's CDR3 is CASSDIGQGPSGYTF. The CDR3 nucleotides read TGCGCCAGCAGCGATATCGGACAGGGCCCAAGTGGCTACACCTTC.